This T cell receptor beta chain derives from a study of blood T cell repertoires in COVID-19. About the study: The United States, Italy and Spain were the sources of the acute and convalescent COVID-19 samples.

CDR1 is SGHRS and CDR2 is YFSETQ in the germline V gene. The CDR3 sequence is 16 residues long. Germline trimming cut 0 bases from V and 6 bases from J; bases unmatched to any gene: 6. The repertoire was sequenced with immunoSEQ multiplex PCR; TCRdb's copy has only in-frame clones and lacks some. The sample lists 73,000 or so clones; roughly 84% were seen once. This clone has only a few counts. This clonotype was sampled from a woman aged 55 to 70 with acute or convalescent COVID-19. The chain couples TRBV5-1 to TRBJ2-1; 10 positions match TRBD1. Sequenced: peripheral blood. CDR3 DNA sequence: TGCGCCAGCAGCTTGGGGGTGGGACAGGGGCGCAATGAGCAGTTCTTC. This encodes CASSLGVGQGRNEQFF. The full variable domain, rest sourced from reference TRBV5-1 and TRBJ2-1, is KAGVTQTPRYLIKTRGQQVTLSCSPISGHRSVSWYQQTPGQGLQFLFEYFSETQRNKGNFPGRFSGRQFSNSRSEMNVSTLELGDSALYLCASSLGVGQGRNEQFFGPGTRLTVL.